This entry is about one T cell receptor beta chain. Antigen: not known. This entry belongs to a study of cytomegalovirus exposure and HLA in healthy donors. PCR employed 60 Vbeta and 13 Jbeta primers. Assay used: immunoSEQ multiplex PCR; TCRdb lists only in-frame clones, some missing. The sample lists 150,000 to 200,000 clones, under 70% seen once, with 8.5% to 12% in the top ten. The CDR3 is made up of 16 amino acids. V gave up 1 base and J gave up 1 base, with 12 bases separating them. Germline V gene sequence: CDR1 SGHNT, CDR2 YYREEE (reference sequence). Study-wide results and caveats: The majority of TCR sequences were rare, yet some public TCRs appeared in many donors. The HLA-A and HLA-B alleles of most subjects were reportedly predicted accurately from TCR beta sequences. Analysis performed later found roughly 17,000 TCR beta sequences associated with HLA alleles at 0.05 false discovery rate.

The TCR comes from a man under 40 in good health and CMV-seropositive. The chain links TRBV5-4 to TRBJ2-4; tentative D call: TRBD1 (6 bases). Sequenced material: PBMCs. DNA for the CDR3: TGTGCCAGCAGCTTGTTCGGACAGCTCGCCAAAAACATTCAGTACTTC. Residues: CASSLFGQLAKNIQYF.